The 27 T cell receptor beta chains below come from one sample, sequenced in a study of OX40 agonist ivuxolimab in advanced cancers. The repertoire was sequenced with immunoSEQ multiplex PCR; TCRdb's copy has only in-frame clones and lacks some. The table lists 50,000 to 60,000 clones, around 86% of them singletons. The sample in question was CD4+ or CD8+ T cells sorted from blood, obtained in a trial of the OX40 agonist ivuxolimab. Receptors originate from an adult with an advanced solid tumor such as melanoma, head and neck, liver or kidney cancer.

This clone came up a few times. The rearrangement links TRBV6-5 to TRBJ1-3; D gene uncertain. The CDR3 totals 15 residues. Trimming cost V 6 bases and J 1 base, with 13 bases left between them. Germline lookup yields CDR1 MNHEY and CDR2 SVGAGI. The CDR3 DNA is TGTGCCAGCAGACCCACGGAGTCTTCTGGAAACACCATATATTTT. This codes for CASRPTESSGNTIYF.

The chain has TRBV28 and TRBJ2-3, with 12 nucleotides matching TRBD2. J lost 1 base, V lost 2 bases, and 13 bases had no gene match. The germline V gene encodes CDR1 MDHEN and CDR2 SYDVKM. This CDR3 contains 20 residues. This CDR3 reads CASSLNLAGGPVGRTDTQYF. CDR3 DNA: TGTGCCAGCAGTTTAAATCTAGCGGGAGGGCCAGTTGGACGCACAGATACGCAGTATTTT.

The chain is built from TRBV2 and TRBJ2-1; perhaps TRBD2 as D (6 bases). Trimming pared 5 bases from V and 2 bases from J, leaving 13 bases between. CDR3 length: 15 amino acids. In germline, CDR1 is SNHLY, CDR2 FYNNEI. CDR3: CASSMGLDAYNEQFF. The CDR3, as DNA: TGTGCCAGCAGTATGGGACTCGACGCCTACAATGAGCAGTTCTTC.

This clone occurred once. The chain couples TRBV13 to TRBJ2-1; TRBD2 agrees at 8 bases. Per germline, CDR1 PRHDT and CDR2 FYEKMQ (reference sequence). The CDR3 is 16 residues long. V lost 5 bases, J lost 7 bases, and 13 bases stayed unmatched. The CDR3 DNA is TGTGCCAGCAGCGGGGACGAGCGGGAGAGGGGGAATGAGCAGTTCTTC. The encoded protein is CASSGDERERGNEQFF.

This chain joins TRBV28 and TRBJ2-3; D is perhaps TRBD2 (5 bases). The V and J ends lost 4 bases and 1 base respectively, with 21 bases between them. The CDR3 length is 18 residues. Germline CDR1 and CDR2: MDHEN and SYDVKM. CDR3 amino acids: CASSSKVAAVGGTDTQYF. As DNA, the CDR3 is TGTGCCAGCAGTTCGAAGGTTGCGGCGGTGGGAGGCACAGATACGCAGTATTTT.

J is TRBJ1-1 and V is TRBV11-2; D unresolved. Germline V gene data show CDR1 as SGHAT and CDR2 as FQNNGV. Trimming cost V 5 bases and J 1 base, with 14 bases left between them. CDR3 length equals 15 residues. The CDR3 loop is CASSPRGRANTEAFF. For the CDR3, the DNA is TGTGCCAGCAGCCCTCGGGGAAGGGCGAACACTGAAGCTTTCTTT.

The chain combines TRBV19 with TRBJ2-1; D gene uncertain. Germline CDR1 is LNHDA and CDR2 is SQIVND (reference sequence). V lost 6 bases to trimming and J lost 2 bases, with 11 bases between them. This CDR3 comprises 14 residues. The CDR3 DNA reads TGTGCCAGTAGCCGTAGCACCCCCTACAATGAGCAGTTCTTC. Translation: CASSRSTPYNEQFF.

The CDR3 spells CASSSTPGKIDSPLHF. CDR3 in DNA: TGTGCCAGCAGCTCAACCCCAGGGAAGATTGATTCACCCCTCCACTTT. The chain recombines TRBV5-6 with TRBJ1-6; weak D call: TRBD1 (5 bases). The CDR3 is 16 amino acids. V lost 3 bases to trimming and J lost 8 bases, with 18 bases between them. Germline CDR1 and CDR2: SGHDT and YYEEEE.

CDR3 region: CASSLGDSINQPQHF. The DNA of the CDR3 is TGCGCCAGCAGCTTGGGGGACAGTATCAATCAGCCCCAGCATTTT. This chain connects TRBV5-1 to TRBJ1-5, with 7 bases that match TRBD1. CDR3 length equals 15 residues. Per germline, CDR1 SGHRS and CDR2 YFSETQ. The J segment lost 3 bases and the V segment lost 0 bases, leaving 3 bases of the junction unmatched.

This clone was recorded once. The J gene is TRBJ1-3, the V gene TRBV5-5; unclear D gene. This CDR3 region has 15 residues. Germline CDR1 reads SGHKS; CDR2 reads YYEKEE (reference sequence). V gave up 5 bases and J gave up 7 bases, with 19 bases separating them. The CDR3 reads CASSQDRVGVNTIYF. The CDR3 DNA reads TGTGCCAGCAGTCAGGACCGTGTCGGGGTGAACACCATATATTTT. Using reference TRBV5-5 and TRBJ1-3 for the parts outside the CDR3, the full variable domain is DAGVTQSPTHLIKTRGQQVTLRCSPISGHKSVSWYQQVLGQGPQFIFQYYEKEERGRGNFPDRFSARQFPNYSSELNVNALLLGDSALYLCASSQDRVGVNTIYFGEGSWLTVV.

This chain links TRBV11-2 with TRBJ2-3, with D uncertain. Germline CDR1 reads SGHAT; CDR2 reads FQNNGV. V dropped 8 bases and J dropped 1 base, with 10 bases sitting between them. The CDR3 runs 13 residues. CDR3 DNA sequence: TGTGCCAGCGGCAATCCGGGCACAGATACGCAGTATTTT. Amino acid sequence: CASGNPGTDTQYF.

This sequence joins TRBV6-1 and TRBJ1-5; D is perhaps TRBD1 (5 bases). This CDR3 comprises 13 residues. Germline V gives CDR1 MNHNS, CDR2 SASEGT. The ends were cut back, 3 bases at V and 7 bases at J, with 10 bases in the middle. Here the CDR3 DNA reads TGTGCCAGCAGTGACGGGGGGAGGCAGCCCCAGCATTTT. Its translation: CASSDGGRQPQHF.

As DNA, the CDR3 is TGCAGCGGCAAACAGGAGGCCATTCAGTACTTC. Translating gives CSGKQEAIQYF. The V call is TRBV29-1, the J call TRBJ2-4, with D perhaps matching TRBD1 or TRBD2 (5 bases each). V shed 7 bases and J shed 9 bases, with 13 bases lying between them. This CDR3 contains 11 residues. The germline V gene encodes CDR1 SQVTM and CDR2 ANQGSEA. The entire variable domain, with the rest obtained from reference TRBV29-1 and TRBJ2-4, is as follows: SAVISQKPSRDICQRGTSLTIQCQVDSQVTMMFWYRQQPGQSLTLIATANQGSEATYESGFVIDKFPISRPNLTFSTLTVSNMSPEDSSIYLCSGKQEAIQYFGAGTRLSVL.

This chain uses TRBV6-5 with TRBJ1-1; no clear D gene. V shed 1 base and J shed 1 base, with 7 bases lying between them. The CDR3 is 14 residues long. From germline, CDR1 is MNHEY and CDR2 SVGAGI. In DNA form, the CDR3 reads TGTGCCAGCAGTTACTTAACAACGAACACTGAAGCTTTCTTT. Its protein product is CASSYLTTNTEAFF.

The chain has TRBV7-3 and TRBJ1-1; 9 nucleotides agree with TRBD1. The germline gives CDR1 SGHTA, CDR2 FQGTGA. After removal of 5 bases from V and 5 bases from J, the junction contained 6 bases not matched to a gene. The CDR3 length is 14 residues. The CDR3 spells CASSPGTGRTEAFF. As DNA, the CDR3 is TGTGCCAGCAGCCCCGGGACAGGGCGGACTGAAGCTTTCTTT. Filled out from reference TRBV7-3 and TRBJ1-1, the complete variable domain reads GAGVSQTPSNKVTEKGKYVELRCDPISGHTALYWYRQSLGQGPEFLIYFQGTGAADDSGLPNDRFFAVRPEGSVSTLKIQRTERGDSAVYLCASSPGTGRTEAFFGQGTRLTVV.

This clone was seen once. This chain links TRBV28 with TRBJ1-5; 8 bases match TRBD1. This CDR3 has 14 residues. Germline V gene data show CDR1 as MDHEN and CDR2 as SYDVKM. V lost 6 bases, J lost 7 bases, and 8 bases stayed unmatched. In DNA form, the CDR3 reads TGTGCCAGCAGCTCCGGACAGGGATACCAGCCCCAGCATTTT. Protein sequence: CASSSGQGYQPQHF.

The chain has TRBV29-1 and TRBJ2-3; D not resolved. The CDR3 consists of 14 residues. Trimming took 0 bases from V and 4 from J, leaving 11 bases between them. Germline V gene lookup returns CDR1 SQVTM and CDR2 ANQGSEA. This chain's CDR3 is CSVEESGVPDTQYF. DNA for the CDR3: TGCAGCGTTGAAGAGTCAGGAGTCCCAGATACGCAGTATTTT.

The sample holds one count of this clone. This chain joins TRBV7-8 and TRBJ2-7, with D unresolved. This CDR3 has 13 residues. Trimming pared 3 bases from V and 6 bases from J, leaving 12 bases between. CDR1 and CDR2 from the germline V gene are SGHVS and FQNEAQ. CDR3 DNA sequence: TGTGCCAGCAGCTTTCAAGGGTCGGGCGAGCAGTACTTC. Translating it yields CASSFQGSGEQYF.

V is TRBV4-1 and J is TRBJ2-1; TRBD2 might be the D (7 bases). V lost 6 bases and J 8 bases, leaving 23 bases between the germline ends. The germline gives CDR1 MGHRA, CDR2 YSYEKL. The CDR3 contains 16 residues. CDR3 region: CASSLRPGGASDEQFF. The CDR3 DNA sequence: TGCGCCAGCAGTTTAAGACCGGGGGGCGCGAGCGATGAGCAGTTCTTC.

The genes are TRBV19 and TRBJ2-3, with 7 positions matching TRBD2. The CDR3 runs to 15 residues. Germline V CDR1 and CDR2: LNHDA, SQIVND (reference sequence). V lost 5 bases, J lost 2 bases, and 7 bases stayed unmatched. CDR3 loop: CASSPRGGNTDTQYF. The CDR3 DNA sequence: TGTGCCAGTAGTCCTCGCGGGGGAAACACAGATACGCAGTATTTT.

V is TRBV27 and J is TRBJ1-5, with unresolved D. Germline CDR1 and CDR2: MNHEY and SMNVEV (reference sequence). Trimming took 6 bases from V and 4 from J, leaving 13 bases between them. This CDR3 is 14 amino acids long. The CDR3 DNA reads TGTGCCAGCAGCGACCCTTCCCCGAATCAGCCCCAGCATTTT. Protein: CASSDPSPNQPQHF.

The V call is TRBV4-1, the J call TRBJ1-4, with a weak D call TRBD1 (6 bases). Germline V CDR1 and CDR2: MGHRA, YSYEKL. This CDR3 spans 15 amino acids. The V end was cut by 1 base, the J end by 8 bases, with 14 bases between. The CDR3, as DNA: TGCGCCAGCAGCCAAGTACGGGGGGCTGGGGAAAAACTGTTTTTT. Translating it yields CASSQVRGAGEKLFF.

The chain couples TRBV5-5 to TRBJ2-3; D is possibly TRBD2 (5 bases). CDR1 is SGHKS, CDR2 YYEKEE, per germline (reference sequence). The V end was cut by 1 base, the J end by 1 base, with 19 bases between. The CDR3 loop spans 18 amino acids. The CDR3 DNA follows: TGTGCCAGCAGCTTGCGAGGGCCTACGGCTCCCCGCACAGATACGCAGTATTTT. It is translated as CASSLRGPTAPRTDTQYF.

This clone came up a few times. The J gene is TRBJ1-6, the V gene TRBV9; D is undetermined. The CDR3 consists of 14 residues. Looked up from germline, CDR1 is SGDLS and CDR2 is YYNGEE. V was shortened by 4 bases and J by 5 bases, with 10 bases between the two germline ends. Here the CDR3 DNA reads TGTGCCAGCAGCCCAGCTGGGGATAATTCACCCCTCCACTTT. This sequence encodes CASSPAGDNSPLHF.

The V call is TRBV9, the J call TRBJ2-1; 8 positions match TRBD2. The CDR3 extends over 15 amino acids. The junction had 8 bases not matched to a gene; V was cut back by 4 bases and J by 5 bases. Germline CDR1 SGDLS, CDR2 YYNGEE. DNA of the CDR3: TGTGCCAGCAGCCCCTATACGGGACTAGACAATGAGCAGTTCTTC. Protein sequence: CASSPYTGLDNEQFF.

The chain employs TRBV9 and TRBJ2-3; D call uncertain. The CDR3 has 14 residues. V was trimmed by 2 bases and J by 4 bases, leaving 11 bases between them. CDR1 is SGDLS and CDR2 is YYNGEE in the germline V gene. The CDR3 DNA is TGTGCCAGCAGCGTCAGGCACGCTCCAGATACGCAGTATTTT. Translated: CASSVRHAPDTQYF.

This clone was seen more than once but under ten times. V usage is TRBV4-2 and J usage is TRBJ1-6, with a possible D match to TRBD1 (5 bases). The CDR3 has 15 residues. V lost 0 bases and J lost 7, with 10 bases in between. Germline assignment: CDR1 LGHNA and CDR2 YNFKEQ. CDR3 coding DNA: TGTGCCAGCAGCCAAGATGGGACGGAAAATTCACCCCTCCACTTT. Its protein product is CASSQDGTENSPLHF.